This T cell receptor beta chain was recovered during a study of shared clonotypes between healthy human individuals. V was trimmed by 6 bases and J by 4 bases, leaving 10 bases between them. This CDR3 has 12 residues. The germline CDR1 and CDR2 sequences are MDHEN and SYDVKM. Naive CD8 cells lacked CD45RO and underwent positive selection for CCR7, leaving out terminally differentiated effector memory CD45RA+ cells. Profiling relied on immunoSEQ multiplex PCR, and the TCRdb table lists in-frame clones only, not all of them. The sample contains about 2.1 million clones, around 93% of which appear only once.

The sequence derives from a man aged 18 to 30 in good health. Some clones in this sample may be carry-over from other donors' samples. Input material: naive CD8+ T cells from PBMCs. This chain joins TRBV28 and TRBJ2-7, with D perhaps TRBD2 (7 bases). CDR3 sequence: CASRRGGYEQYF. In DNA form, the CDR3 reads TGTGCCAGCAGGAGGGGGGGTTACGAGCAGTACTTC.